This T cell receptor (beta chain) stems from a study of shared clonotypes between healthy human individuals. About the study: The study used three CD4 naive, three CD4 memory, two CD8 naive and one CD8 memory plate per donor. Overall study results and limits: Unshared clonotypes carried lower generation probabilities than those common to all four donors.

CDR1 is MNHEY, CDR2 SMNVEV, per germline (reference sequence). The CDR3 has 10 amino acids. V was trimmed by 7 bases and J by 8 bases, leaving 5 bases between them. Cells designated naive CD8 were CD45RO-negative and were positively selected for CCR7, with terminally differentiated effector memory CD45RA+ cells excluded. The method was immunoSEQ multiplex PCR; TCRdb's version includes in-frame clones alone and lacks a portion of them. The sample gives 700,000 to 950,000 clones, approximately 97% of which show up once; about 0.22% is in the top ten. In its sample, this clone was seen once. Its antigen is not known.

The receptor was isolated from a man aged 25 to 40 in good health. This rearrangement joins TRBV27 to TRBJ2-2; D not resolved. Sequencing was performed on naive CD8+ T cells sorted from blood. The chain's CDR3 is CASIAGELFF. The CDR3, as DNA: TGTGCCAGCATAGCAGGGGAGCTGTTTTTT.